Listed here are 3 T cell receptor beta chains from one sample, sequenced in a study of blood T cell repertoires in COVID-19. TCRdb's copy holds only in-frame clones and misses some; the assay was immunoSEQ multiplex PCR. The repertoire holds about 56,000 clones, with roughly 90% as singletons. The sample was peripheral blood. Receptors originate from a human donor in a cohort sampled during active COVID-19.

The CDR3, as DNA: TGTGCCACCCGTGACGCGGGACTTGGATCTAGCACAGATACGCAGTATTTT. It codes for CATRDAGLGSSTDTQYF. The chain combines TRBV18 with TRBJ2-3, with D perhaps TRBD2 (6 bases). Trimming cost V 10 bases and J 0 bases, with 23 bases left between them. The germline CDR1 and CDR2 sequences are KGHSH and LQKENI. The CDR3 consists of 17 residues.

This chain joins TRBV5-5 and TRBJ2-6, with TRBD1 as a possible D gene (7 bases). The CDR3 has 19 amino acids. Germline V gene sequence: CDR1 SGHKS, CDR2 YYEKEE (reference sequence). Deletions cut 5 bases from V and 0 bases from J, with 21 bases between. Here the CDR3 reads CASSTLGGTVLSGANVLTF. The CDR3 bases are TGTGCCAGCAGTACCCTAGGGGGGACAGTTCTCTCTGGGGCCAACGTCCTGACTTTC.

Of note for this clone: The junction and the germline gene differ at one end; a read error may be behind it. The chain combines TRBV6-5 with TRBJ2-7, with a tentative D call TRBD2 (5 bases). The CDR3 has 11 amino acids. Germline values: CDR1 MNHEY, CDR2 SVGAGI. The CDR3 nucleotides are TGTGCCAGCCCTAGCCCCGGGGTCTTAAGCTTC. Translated: CASPSPGVLSF.